The clone carrying this TCR beta chain was found a few times. Its antigen remains unknown. The primer mix had 60 Vbeta and 13 Jbeta primers. Using immunoSEQ multiplex PCR, the repertoire was profiled, and TCRdb retains in-frame clones only, with some absent. The data hold over 150,000 clones, with approximately 67% observed a single time. The entry originates in a study of cytomegalovirus exposure and HLA in healthy donors. Study in general: Among fewer than 500 genotyped donors, 65% to 90% fell in the Caucasian-associated ancestry cluster. Study-level results: Previous analysis showed most TCR beta V segments were productive about 87% or about 30% of the time.

Germline CDR1 is SQVTM and CDR2 is ANQGSEA. J gave up 2 bases and V 6 bases, and 21 bases lay outside the gene matches. The CDR3 spans 19 residues. Sequenced sample: PBMCs. The J gene is TRBJ2-3, the V gene TRBV29-1; 9 nucleotides align to TRBD2. The clonotype was recovered from a woman aged 18-29 years in good health and CMV-seropositive. The CDR3 DNA sequence: TGCAGCGTAAGAGCGGGCAGCGGGAGGCGGATAGGGGTCACAGATACGCAGTATTTT. This encodes CSVRAGSGRRIGVTDTQYF.